This T cell receptor beta chain was profiled in a study of blood T cells in healthy people across ages. Alongside a J-beta primer mix, a sample-barcoded 5' primer served in a second PCR lasting 7 to 11 cycles. TCRdb used MiXCR to reprocess the 5' RACE reads, holding one entry per CDR3 protein. The sample consists of around 1.1 million distinct CDR3 sequences, more than 30% of them appearing once. Study-wide findings and caveats: Estimates of total diversity, which came from one million sequenced T cells, were considered to be underestimates. Expanded clonotype shifts may have been confounded, as the donors had an unknown CMV status.

Remarks on this clonotype: Its antigen is not identified.

The CDR3 runs 17 residues. Per the germline V gene, CDR1 is SNHLY and CDR2 is FYNNEI. Healthy individuals of Caucasian origin from Russia, aged about 6 to 95, served as donors. The chain employs TRBV2 and TRBJ2-1; 9 nucleotides align to TRBD1. The J call is uncertain, as TRBJ2-7 better fits the DNA end. The sequence was obtained from a man between 18 and 35 years old in good health. Sequencing was done on a sample of blood. CDR3 amino acids: CASSDLPRDRVYNEQYF. CDR3 bases: TGTGCCAGCAGTGACCTCCCCCGGGACAGGGTTTACAATGAGCAGTACTTC.